The 6 T cell receptor beta chains given below trace back to one sample, sequenced in a study of T-cell reconstitution after alpha-beta-depleted transplantation in children. It was with unique molecular identifiers that the TCRbeta library was prepared. TCRdb reprocessed the PCR reads with MiXCR, giving one entry per CDR3 protein. The data contain roughly 300,000 distinct CDR3 sequences, approximately 10% of them singletons. This specimen was PBMCs from the stem cell graft donor, taken from the stem cell graft. The receptors were sampled from a human donor who donated a stem cell graft to a child with acute lymphoblastic leukemia.

This clonotype has just a few counts. The rearrangement uses TRBV9 and TRBJ1-1; unclear D gene. Germline CDR1 SGDLS, CDR2 YYNGEE. Trimming took 0 bases from V and 6 from J, leaving 12 bases between them. CDR3 length: 14 residues. Written as DNA, the CDR3 is TGTGCCAGCAGCGTAGATTACGAGGAGGCTGAAGCTTTCTTT. This gives the protein CASSVDYEEAEAFF.

The CDR3 bases are TGTGCCAGCAGCGGGCACTTGGGACCTTCGAACACCGGGGAGCTGTTTTTT. It codes for CASSGHLGPSNTGELFF. The genes are TRBV11-3 and TRBJ2-2; D may correspond to TRBD1 or TRBD2 (5 bases each). The CDR3 sequence is 17 residues long. The germline V gene encodes CDR1 SGHNT and CDR2 YENEEA. Between the trimmed V and J ends, which lost 5 bases and 0 bases, there was a span of 16 bases.

The chain uses TRBV5-1 and TRBJ2-1; TRBD2 matches 9 bases. CDR3 length equals 16 residues. The junction had 10 bases not matched to a gene; V was cut back by 4 bases and J by 5 bases. The germline gives CDR1 SGHRS, CDR2 YFSETQ. In DNA form, the CDR3 reads TGCGCCAGCAGCGAGGGGCCGGGACTAGCCAACAATGAGCAGTTCTTC. Translating gives CASSEGPGLANNEQFF.

Many counts were recorded for this clonotype. The gene calls are TRBV7-9 and TRBJ2-7; D might be TRBD2 (5 bases). CDR1 is SEHNR and CDR2 is FQNEAQ in the germline V gene (reference sequence). V lost 4 bases and J lost 6, with 13 bases in between. CDR3 length equals 13 residues. The CDR3 bases are TGTGCCAGCAGCTCGGACTCCACGGGCGAGCAGTACTTC. Amino acids: CASSSDSTGEQYF.

The sample holds a few counts of this clonotype. The chain is built from TRBV20-1 and TRBJ2-7; 13 bases match TRBD2. The germline gives CDR1 DFQATT, CDR2 SNEGSKA (reference sequence). The CDR3 covers 16 residues. After removal of 6 bases from V and 4 bases from J, the junction contained 12 bases not matched to a gene. Here the CDR3 DNA reads TGCAGTGCGATTACTAGCGGGAGGGCCGGTGTTTACGAGCAGTACTTC. Residues: CSAITSGRAGVYEQYF.

This clonotype was observed a handful of times. This chain links TRBV12-3 or TRBV12-4 with TRBJ1-4, with 10 positions matching TRBD1. This CDR3 contains 14 residues. The ends lost 9 bases at V and 7 bases at J; junction bases unmatched: 8. Here the CDR3 DNA reads TGTGCCAGTGGGGGGCGGACAGGGGGTGAAAAACTGTTTTTT. It encodes CASGGRTGGEKLFF.